These 24 T cell receptor beta chains were sequenced from one sample in a study of blood T cells in healthy people across ages. With a J-beta primer mix and a sample-barcoded 5' primer, a second PCR ran about 7 to 11 cycles. Using its own MiXCR run on the 5' RACE reads, TCRdb lists one record per CDR3 protein. The sample carries 630,000 or so distinct CDR3 sequences, about 32% recorded once. The specimen was blood. The receptors here all came from a woman aged 80 or older in good health.

This clonotype was seen many times. V and J are TRBV20-1 and TRBJ2-1; 14 nucleotides align to TRBD2. Germline CDR1 is DFQATT and CDR2 is SNEGSKA (reference sequence). With V trimmed by 5 bases and J by 6 bases, 12 bases remained unmatched. There are 17 residues in the CDR3. Here the CDR3 DNA reads TGCAGTGCTGGAGGAGGACTAGCGGGGGGTAGGGGCAATGAGCAGTTCTTC. Translated: CSAGGGLAGGRGNEQFF.

This clonotype appeared many times. DNA of the CDR3: TGTGCCAGCAGTTCCCCGCAGGGGTGGTCAGATACGCAGTATTTT. It codes for CASSSPQGWSDTQYF. The genes are TRBV28 and TRBJ2-3; TRBD1 is a possible D gene (6 bases). V was shortened by 4 bases and J by 4 bases, with 15 bases between the two germline ends. The CDR3 spans 15 residues. Germline assignment: CDR1 MDHEN and CDR2 SYDVKM.

This clonotype was detected many times. This chain joins TRBV7-2 and TRBJ2-7; 9 positions match TRBD1. The length of the CDR3 is 15 residues. Germline V gives CDR1 SGHTA, CDR2 FQGNSA. V was clipped by 5 bases and J by 1 base; unmatched bases: 6. The CDR3 nucleotides read TGTGCCAGCAGCAAAGACAGGGGGTTTTCCTACGAGCAGTACTTC. It codes for CASSKDRGFSYEQYF.

The chain uses TRBV30 and TRBJ1-1; D is undetermined. Germline CDR1 GTSNPN, CDR2 SVGIG (reference sequence). V was cut by 0 bases and J by 9 bases, with 20 bases left in between. This CDR3 region has 15 residues. The CDR3 sequence: CAWSVPSEVETKAFF. The CDR3, as DNA: TGTGCCTGGAGTGTCCCCTCAGAGGTCGAGACTAAAGCTTTCTTT.

This clonotype was recorded at least ten times. This sequence joins TRBV11-2 and TRBJ2-5; D is undetermined. Germline V gene sequence: CDR1 SGHAT, CDR2 FQNNGV. The ends were cut back, 2 bases at V and 5 bases at J, with 15 bases in the middle. The CDR3 covers 15 residues. The CDR3, as DNA: TGTGCCAGCAGCTTATCCTCTATAGACCGGGAGACCCAGTACTTC. It specifies CASSLSSIDRETQYF.

Only one count was recorded for this clonotype. V gene TRBV6-2 or TRBV6-3 combines with J gene TRBJ2-5; D unresolved. This CDR3 has 14 residues. V shed 3 bases and J shed 4 bases, with 12 bases lying between them. From germline, CDR1 is MNHEY and CDR2 SVGEGT. CDR3 DNA sequence: TGTGCCAGCAGTTATGGGGTACTGGTAGAGACCCAGTACTTC. Amino acids: CASSYGVLVETQYF.

This clonotype was counted only a few times. V gene TRBV5-1 combines with J gene TRBJ2-2, with D unresolved. V lost 4 bases, J lost 6 bases, and 16 bases lay in between. There are 15 residues in the CDR3. Germline CDR1 and CDR2: SGHRS and YFSETQ. CDR3 protein: CASSGVGGYAGELFF. CDR3 DNA: TGCGCCAGCAGCGGAGTGGGTGGTTACGCCGGGGAGCTGTTTTTT.

The J gene is TRBJ2-7, the V gene TRBV7-2; 7 bases fit TRBD1. Germline CDR1 reads SGHTA; CDR2 reads FQGNSA. J lost 3 bases, V lost 3 bases, and 8 bases had no gene match. The CDR3 runs 15 residues. The chain's CDR3 is CASSLGVGGGYEQYF. In DNA, the CDR3 is TGTGCCAGCAGCTTGGGCGTAGGGGGCGGCTACGAGCAGTACTTC.

Many counts were recorded for this clonotype. V gene TRBV5-1 combines with J gene TRBJ1-2, with TRBD1 matching 8 bases. The CDR3 covers 14 residues. V shed 3 bases and J 5 bases; nucleotides not matched to a gene: 6. CDR1 is SGHRS and CDR2 is YFSETQ in the germline V gene. DNA of the CDR3: TGCGCCAGCAGCTCCCGGACAGGGTCATATGGCTACACCTTC. This encodes CASSSRTGSYGYTF.

J is TRBJ1-1 and V is TRBV20-1; 7 nucleotides line up with TRBD1. Unmatched junction bases numbered 11, after V lost 7 bases and J lost 3 bases. This CDR3 spans 14 amino acids. CDR1 DFQATT and CDR2 SNEGSKA come from the germline V gene (reference sequence). CDR3 sequence reads: CSVSGGGRDTEAFF. As DNA, the CDR3 is TGCAGTGTATCGGGAGGGGGCAGGGACACTGAAGCTTTCTTT.

This clonotype has just one count. A junction boundary mismatches the germline segment, possibly from a read error. The gene calls are TRBV5-1 and TRBJ2-1; 8 bases agree with TRBD2. The CDR3 is made up of 16 amino acids. CDR1 is SGHRS and CDR2 is YFSETQ in the germline V gene. CDR3 in amino acids: CASGLEYGGAYNGQFF. As DNA, the CDR3 is TGCGCCAGCGGCTTGGAATACGGGGGGGCCTACAATGGGCAGTTCTTC.

A word on this clonotype: This may come from a read error, since a much larger clone is one base off. The rearrangement joins TRBV15 to TRBJ2-1; unclear D gene. V lost 1 base and J 1 base, leaving 2 bases between the germline ends. The CDR3 is 13 residues long. Germline lookup yields CDR1 LNHNV and CDR2 YYDKDF (reference sequence). The DNA for the CDR3 is TGTGCCACCAGCAGAGGGTCCTACAATGAGCAGTTCTTC. Protein sequence: CATSRGSYNEQFF.

The chain uses TRBV20-1 and TRBJ2-1; 10 nucleotides align to TRBD2. The germline V gene encodes CDR1 DFQATT and CDR2 SNEGSKA (reference sequence). The CDR3 length is 17 residues. The V and J ends lost 3 bases and 0 bases, in that order; junction bases with no gene match: 8. The CDR3 loop reads CSASLAGGPPSYNEQFF. The CDR3 DNA follows: TGCAGTGCTAGCTTAGCGGGAGGTCCGCCCTCCTACAATGAGCAGTTCTTC.

This clonotype was found many times. This chain connects TRBV5-1 to TRBJ2-1; D not resolved. The CDR3 is made up of 14 amino acids. Trimming shortened V by 0 bases and J by 8 bases, and 12 bases separated the two germline ends. The germline gives CDR1 SGHRS, CDR2 YFSETQ. The CDR3 sequence: CASSLDNGKDEQFF. In DNA, the CDR3 is TGCGCCAGCAGCTTGGACAATGGTAAGGATGAGCAGTTCTTC.

This clonotype was counted ten times or more. The chain couples TRBV6-5 to TRBJ2-7; D not certain. Trimming cost V 6 bases and J 7 bases, with 13 bases left between them. Germline CDR1 reads MNHEY; CDR2 reads SVGAGI. The CDR3 loop spans 12 amino acids. CDR3 amino acids: CASSMHGGEQYF. The CDR3 DNA follows: TGTGCCAGCAGCATGCACGGTGGGGAGCAGTACTTC.

On this clonotype: A single base separates this from a much larger clone, so it may be a read error. This chain uses TRBV27 with TRBJ2-1; TRBD2 matches at 10 bases. The J call is doubtful: the DNA matches TRBJ2-7 better. In germline, CDR1 is MNHEY, CDR2 SMNVEV (reference sequence). This CDR3 is built from 19 residues. CDR3 loop: CASSFFMGQRGGKYNEQYF. In nucleotides, the CDR3 is TGTGCCAGCAGTTTCTTTATGGGGCAGCGGGGGGGGAAATACAATGAGCAGTACTTC.

The DNA of the CDR3 is TGTGCCAGCAGCCTGACAGGGAGGGCAGATACGGAATATTTT. Protein product: CASSLTGRADTEYF. The chain employs TRBV12-3 or TRBV12-4 and TRBJ2-3; TRBD1 or TRBD2 may be the D gene (7 bases each). V lost 6 bases to trimming and J lost 15 bases, with 25 bases between them. The CDR3 has 14 amino acids.

This clonotype was seen only a few times. The J gene is TRBJ1-5, the V gene TRBV7-8, with unresolved D. CDR3 size: 16 residues. Germline V gene sequence: CDR1 SGHVS, CDR2 FQNEAQ. Trimming pared 0 bases from V and 0 bases from J, leaving 9 bases between. This CDR3 reads CASSLAQHPSNQPQHF. DNA of the CDR3: TGTGCCAGCAGCTTAGCGCAACACCCTAGCAATCAGCCCCAGCATTTT.

A remark on this clonotype: It may be a read error: a sequence one base away is much more abundant. Likely a read error: the CDR3 ends without its conserved phenylalanine or tryptophan. The gene calls are TRBV5-1 and TRBJ2-1; 11 nucleotides align to TRBD2. Trimming cost V 0 bases and J 10 bases; bases outside gene matches: 9. CDR3 length: 16 residues. Germline CDR1 SGHRS, CDR2 YFSETQ. CDR3 in amino acids: CASSLGSSGGPGEQFS. In DNA, the CDR3 is TGCGCCAGCAGCTTGGGGTCTAGCGGGGGGCCAGGGGAGCAGTTCTCC.

This clonotype was recorded many times. The rearrangement joins TRBV30 to TRBJ2-3; TRBD2 might be the D (6 bases). In germline, CDR1 is GTSNPN, CDR2 SVGIG (reference sequence). The germline V and J ends were trimmed by 2 bases and 0 bases, with 6 bases remaining between them. The CDR3 extends over 13 amino acids. CDR3 bases: TGTGCCTGGAGTCGGGGGAGCACAGATACGCAGTATTTT. It codes for CAWSRGSTDTQYF.

The sample holds a few counts of this clonotype. The chain links TRBV5-1 to TRBJ2-2; D is perhaps TRBD1 (6 bases). V gave up 3 bases and J gave up 7 bases, with 13 bases separating them. CDR3 size: 14 residues. Germline CDR1 and CDR2: SGHRS and YFSETQ. The CDR3 reads CASSYLQGGGELFF. In nucleotides, the CDR3 is TGCGCCAGCAGCTACTTACAGGGCGGCGGGGAGCTGTTTTTT.

This clonotype has at least ten counts. This chain links TRBV7-2 with TRBJ1-1, with 8 bases identical to TRBD1. The junction had 2 bases not matched to a gene; V was cut back by 1 base and J by 4 bases. Germline V CDR1 and CDR2: SGHTA, FQGNSA. The CDR3 contains 14 residues. CDR3 in DNA: TGTGCCAGCAGCTTAGACAGGGGGAGCACTGAAGCTTTCTTT. Translating gives CASSLDRGSTEAFF.

This clonotype was counted ten times or more. At one end, the junction sequence differs from germline, possibly due to a read error. The V and J genes are TRBV7-7 and TRBJ2-5; 11 positions agree with TRBD1. This CDR3 region has 14 residues. Germline V CDR1 and CDR2: SSHAT, FNYEAQ (reference sequence). Here the CDR3 DNA reads TGTGCTAGCAGCTTAGGACAGGGGGCAGAGACCCAGTACTTC. It codes for CASSLGQGAETQYF.

This clonotype occurred once. The rearrangement uses TRBV6-6 and TRBJ2-7; maybe TRBD1 (5 bases). The CDR3 has 14 amino acids. The V end lost 6 bases, the J end lost 0 bases, and 12 bases lay between the germline ends. Looked up from germline, CDR1 is MNHNY and CDR2 is SVGAGI (reference sequence). DNA for the CDR3: TGTGCCAGCAGGGCCGTGCAGGGCTCCTACGAGCAGTACTTC. Translating gives CASRAVQGSYEQYF.